Here is one T cell receptor beta chain with its context. Its target is not known. This sample was taken from a study of beta chain features in type 1 diabetes. The CDR3 runs 16 residues. CDR1 and CDR2 (germline): LNHDA, SQIVND (reference sequence). The V segment lost 10 bases and the J segment 0 bases; nucleotides outside the gene matches: 8. The entirety of the isolated RNA underwent reverse transcription, so expressed TCRB transcripts were sequenced. Method: immunoSEQ multiplex PCR; TCRdb's copy keeps in-frame clones and lacks some. Among approximately 600,000 clones, roughly 12% were seen once, and the ten largest hold 0.095% to 0.15%. Notes on the study in general: In every one of the four CD4+ subsets, TCRB CDR3s were moderately but significantly shorter in Type 1 diabetes patients.

Each donor gave one heparinised blood draw averaging roughly 120 mL. Sequencing input: naive CD4+ T cells from blood. This sequence was found in a man aged 30 to 39 with type 1 diabetes. The V and J genes are TRBV19 and TRBJ1-4, with TRBD1 identical over 10 bases. The DNA of the CDR3 is TGTGCCAACGTCCCGGGACAGGGGCCAACTAATGAAAAACTGTTTTTT. Its translation is CANVPGQGPTNEKLFF. Full variable domain (missing parts from reference TRBV19 and TRBJ1-4): DGGITQSPKYLFRKEGQNVTLSCEQNLNHDAMYWYRQDPGQGLRLIYYSQIVNDFQKGDIAEGYSVSREKKESFPLTVTSAQKNPTAFYLCANVPGQGPTNEKLFFGSGTQLSVL.